This T cell receptor beta chain was identified in a study of PD-L1 blockade in urothelial cancer. For the study at large: Patients started atezolizumab in about 2014, 1,200 mg intravenously every 3 weeks. Blood drawn 3 weeks (second dose) and 6 weeks after treatment start was analyzed. Overall study results and limits: Tumor-associated clones in blood expanded more at 3 weeks in durable-benefit patients.

CDR1 is MDHEN, CDR2 SYDVKM, per germline. V shed 8 bases and J shed 2 bases, with 20 bases lying between them. This CDR3 is built from 16 residues. A word on this clone: What it binds is not known.

Noted time point: peripheral blood 6 weeks after treatment start. The number of samples from each patient was between 1 and 8, taken pretreatment and on-treatment. Sequenced by immunoSEQ multiplex PCR; TCRdb stores in-frame clones only, minus some. This sample has roughly 45,000 clones, with roughly 80% found just once. This TCR was recovered from a man aged 65 to 85 with urothelial cancer. The chain has TRBV28 and TRBJ2-3; tentative D call: TRBD1 (8 bases). This specimen consisted of PBMCs, obtained around atezolizumab (anti-PD-L1) treatment. This CDR3 is CASPALQGGDTDTQYF. CDR3 coding DNA: TGTGCCAGCCCGGCCCTACAGGGGGGGGACACAGATACGCAGTATTTT.